These T cell receptor beta chains were read from a single sample in a study of blood T cell repertoires in COVID-19. Libraries were prepared by immunoSEQ multiplex PCR; TCRdb keeps only in-frame clonotypes and omits some of them. Here the sample spans approximately 280,000 clones, around nine tenths being singletons. Source material: peripheral blood. These receptors were obtained from a woman aged 60 to 75 with acute or convalescent COVID-19. The CDR3 runs from the conserved cysteine through the conserved F or W. A D gene is named only where the DNA matches it firmly. Expanded clones are given a class, and other clones once, few, many or no size at all.

d_gene | len | abundance | j_gene | v_gene | CDR3nt | CDR3aa
NA | 12 | NA | TRBJ1-6 | TRBV9 | TGTGCCAGCAATACTCCCCCGCGCCCCCTCCACTTT | CASNTPPRPLHF
TRBD1 | 16 | NA | TRBJ1-2 | TRBV7-9 | TGTGCCAGCAGCTTATATCCGGGACAGGGGAACTATGGCTACACCTTC | CASSLYPGQGNYGYTF
TRBD2 | 15 | NA | TRBJ2-4 | TRBV18 | TGTGCCAGCTCACCACCGGGAGGGGACCAAAACATTCAGTACTTC | CASSPPGGDQNIQYF
NA | 14 | NA | TRBJ1-5 | TRBV18 | TGTGCCAGCTCACTTCGACAGGGCAATCAGCCCCAGCATTTT | CASSLRQGNQPQHF
TRBD2 | 16 | NA | TRBJ2-2 | TRBV6-2/TRBV6-3 | TGTGCCAGCAGTTTCCGACTAGCGGGATTCACCGGGGAGCTGTTTTTT | CASSFRLAGFTGELFF
NA | 13 | NA | TRBJ1-3 | TRBV6-6 | TGTGCCAGCACCACAGGGCCTGGAAACACCATATATTTT | CASTTGPGNTIYF
NA | 12 | few | TRBJ2-7 | TRBV6-1 | TGTGCCAGCAGTGAACTCCCTTACGAGCAGTACTTC | CASSELPYEQYF
TRBD2 | 18 | NA | TRBJ2-1 | TRBV7-7 | TGTGCTAGCAGCTTGGAGGGGAGGGGTAGCGGGAGGATCAATGAGCAGTTCTTC | CASSLEGRGSGRINEQFF
TRBD2 | 13 | few | TRBJ2-1 | TRBV2 | TGTGCCAGCAAAGCGGGGGCCCCCAATGAGCAGTTCTTC | CASKAGAPNEQFF
NA | 13 | NA | TRBJ1-2 | TRBV9 | TGTGCCAGCAGCGTAGGACAGTTCTATGGCTACACCTTC | CASSVGQFYGYTF
TRBD1 | 15 | NA | TRBJ2-7 | TRBV6-5 | TGTGCCAGCACCCTAGGGGGACAGGGGGCCTACGAGCAGTACTTC | CASTLGGQGAYEQYF
TRBD2 | 14 | NA | TRBJ2-1 | TRBV29-1 | TGCAGCGCCCGACTAGCCACGGGAGGAAATGAGCAGTTCTTC | CSARLATGGNEQFF
TRBD1 | 15 | NA | TRBJ1-1 | TRBV6-5 | TGTGCCAGCGCCCCGGACAGGGCAAGGAACACTGAAGCTTTCTTT | CASAPDRARNTEAFF
TRBD1 | 11 | NA | TRBJ2-7 | TRBV4-1 | TGCGCCAGCAGCCAAGGACAGGGTCCGTACTTC | CASSQGQGPYF
NA | 12 | NA | TRBJ1-5 | TRBV6-5 | TGTGCCAGCAGAGCCGTTGGTCAGCCCCAGCATTTT | CASRAVGQPQHF
NA | 13 | NA | TRBJ1-1 | TRBV5-1 | TGCGCCAGCAGCTTGGCTAGGAACACTGAAGCTTTCTTT | CASSLARNTEAFF
NA | 15 | NA | TRBJ1-5 | TRBV4-1 | TGCGCCAGCAGCCAAGATATGGCAGGATATCAGCCCCAGCATTTT | CASSQDMAGYQPQHF
TRBD1 | 15 | once | TRBJ1-1 | TRBV7-2 | TGTGCCAGCAGCTTGAGGGGACAGGGGAGCGCTGAAGCTTTCTTT | CASSLRGQGSAEAFF
NA | 14 | NA | TRBJ2-7 | TRBV7-9 | TGTGCCAGCAGCTTATTAGGTCTAGGGGCCGAGCAGTACTTC | CASSLLGLGAEQYF
TRBD1 | 14 | NA | TRBJ2-7 | TRBV3-1/TRBV3-2 | TGTGCCAGCAGCTCTCGACAGGGGACCTACGAGCAGTACTTC | CASSSRQGTYEQYF